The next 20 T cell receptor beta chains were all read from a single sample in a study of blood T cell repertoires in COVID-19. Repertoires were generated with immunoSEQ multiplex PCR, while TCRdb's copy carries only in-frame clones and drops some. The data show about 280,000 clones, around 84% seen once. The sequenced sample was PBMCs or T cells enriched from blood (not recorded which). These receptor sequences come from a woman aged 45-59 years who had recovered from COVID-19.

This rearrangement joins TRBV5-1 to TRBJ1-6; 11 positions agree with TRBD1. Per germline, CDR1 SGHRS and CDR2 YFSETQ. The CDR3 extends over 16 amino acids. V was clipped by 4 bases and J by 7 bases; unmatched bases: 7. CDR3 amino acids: CASSPEGQGANSPLHF. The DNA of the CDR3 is TGCGCCAGCAGCCCTGAAGGACAGGGGGCCAATTCACCCCTCCACTTT.

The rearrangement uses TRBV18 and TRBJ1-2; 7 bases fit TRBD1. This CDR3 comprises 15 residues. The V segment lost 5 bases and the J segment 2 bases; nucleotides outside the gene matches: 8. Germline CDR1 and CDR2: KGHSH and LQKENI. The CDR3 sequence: CASSFTGQINYGYTF. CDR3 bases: TGTGCCAGCTCATTTACGGGACAGATAAACTATGGCTACACCTTC.

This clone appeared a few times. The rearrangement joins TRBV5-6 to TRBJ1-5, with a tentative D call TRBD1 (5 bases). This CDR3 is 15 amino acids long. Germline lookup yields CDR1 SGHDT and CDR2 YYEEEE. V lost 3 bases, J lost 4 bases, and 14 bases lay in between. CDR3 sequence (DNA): TGTGCCAGCAGCTGGGGCTCAGGGAGGAATCAGCCCCAGCATTTT. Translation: CASSWGSGRNQPQHF.

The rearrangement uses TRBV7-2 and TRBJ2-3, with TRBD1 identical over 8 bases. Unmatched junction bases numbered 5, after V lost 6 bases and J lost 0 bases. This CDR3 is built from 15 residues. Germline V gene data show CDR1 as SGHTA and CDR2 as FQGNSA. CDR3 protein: CASRKTGDSTDTQYF. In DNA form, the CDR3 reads TGTGCCAGCAGGAAGACAGGGGATAGCACAGATACGCAGTATTTT.

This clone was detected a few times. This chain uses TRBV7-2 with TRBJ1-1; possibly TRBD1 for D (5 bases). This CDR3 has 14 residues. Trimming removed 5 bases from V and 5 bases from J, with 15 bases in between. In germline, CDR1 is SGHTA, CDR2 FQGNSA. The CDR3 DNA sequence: TGTGCCAGCAGCCCCAGGTTGGGGGGGACTGAAGCTTTCTTT. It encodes CASSPRLGGTEAFF.

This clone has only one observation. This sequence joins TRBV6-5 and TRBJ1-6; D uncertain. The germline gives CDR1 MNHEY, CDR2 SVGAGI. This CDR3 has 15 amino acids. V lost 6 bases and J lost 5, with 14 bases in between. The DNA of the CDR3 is TGTGCCAGCAGACCCCCGCAGAGGAATAATTCACCCCTCCACTTT. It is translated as CASRPPQRNNSPLHF.

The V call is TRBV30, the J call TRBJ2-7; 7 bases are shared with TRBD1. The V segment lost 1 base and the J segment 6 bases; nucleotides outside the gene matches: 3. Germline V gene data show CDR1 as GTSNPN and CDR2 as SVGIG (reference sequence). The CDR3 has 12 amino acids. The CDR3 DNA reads TGTGCCTGGAGTGAAGACAGGGCCGAGCAGTACTTC. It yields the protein CAWSEDRAEQYF. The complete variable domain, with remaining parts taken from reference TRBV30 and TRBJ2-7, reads SQTIHQWPATLVQPVGSPLSLECTVEGTSNPNLYWYRQAAGRGLQLLFYSVGIGQISSEVPQNLSASRPQDRQFILSSKKLLLSDSGFYLCAWSEDRAEQYFGPGTRLTVT.

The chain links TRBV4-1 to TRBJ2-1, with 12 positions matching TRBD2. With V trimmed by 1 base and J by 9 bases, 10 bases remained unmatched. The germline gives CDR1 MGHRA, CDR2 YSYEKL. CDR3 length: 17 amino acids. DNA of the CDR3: TGCGCCAGCAGCCAAGGGTCCCTAGCGGGAGGGCCTAGTGAGCAGTTCTTC. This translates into CASSQGSLAGGPSEQFF.

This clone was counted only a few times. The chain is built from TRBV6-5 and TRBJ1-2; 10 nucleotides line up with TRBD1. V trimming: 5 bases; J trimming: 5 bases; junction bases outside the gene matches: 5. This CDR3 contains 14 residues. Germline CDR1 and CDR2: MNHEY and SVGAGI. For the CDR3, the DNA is TGTGCCAGCAGTAGGGACAGGGGAGCGTATGGCTACACCTTC. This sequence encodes CASSRDRGAYGYTF.

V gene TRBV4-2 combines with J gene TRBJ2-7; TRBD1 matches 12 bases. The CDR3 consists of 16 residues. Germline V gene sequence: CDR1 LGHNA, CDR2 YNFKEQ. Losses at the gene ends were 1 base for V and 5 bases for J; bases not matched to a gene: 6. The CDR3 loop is CASSQVGTGGTHEQYF. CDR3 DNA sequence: TGTGCCAGCAGCCAAGTGGGGACAGGGGGCACCCACGAGCAGTACTTC.

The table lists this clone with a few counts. CDR3 nucleotide sequence: TGCGCCAGCACGAGGACTAGCGGGAGTAATTCCTACAATGAGCAGTTCTTC. Translated: CASTRTSGSNSYNEQFF. The J gene is TRBJ2-1, the V gene TRBV5-1, with TRBD2 matching 13 bases. The ends lost 6 bases at V and 1 base at J; junction bases unmatched: 7. Germline V gene lookup returns CDR1 SGHRS and CDR2 YFSETQ. The CDR3 sequence is 17 residues long. Full variable domain (outside the CDR3, taken from reference TRBV5-1 and TRBJ2-1): KAGVTQTPRYLIKTRGQQVTLSCSPISGHRSVSWYQQTPGQGLQFLFEYFSETQRNKGNFPGRFSGRQFSNSRSEMNVSTLELGDSALYLCASTRTSGSNSYNEQFFGPGTRLTVL.

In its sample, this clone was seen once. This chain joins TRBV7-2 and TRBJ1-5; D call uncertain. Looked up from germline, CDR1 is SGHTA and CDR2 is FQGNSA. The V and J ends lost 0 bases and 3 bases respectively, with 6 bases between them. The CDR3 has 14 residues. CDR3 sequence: CASSLARDNQPQHF. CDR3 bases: TGTGCCAGCAGCTTAGCCCGAGACAATCAGCCCCAGCATTTT.

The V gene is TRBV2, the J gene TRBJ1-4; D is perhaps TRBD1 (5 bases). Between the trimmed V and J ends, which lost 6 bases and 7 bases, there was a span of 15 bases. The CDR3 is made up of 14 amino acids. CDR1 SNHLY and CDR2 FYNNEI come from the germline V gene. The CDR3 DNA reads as TGTGCCAGCAGAAGACAGATGTCATCTGAAAAACTGTTTTTT. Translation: CASRRQMSSEKLFF.

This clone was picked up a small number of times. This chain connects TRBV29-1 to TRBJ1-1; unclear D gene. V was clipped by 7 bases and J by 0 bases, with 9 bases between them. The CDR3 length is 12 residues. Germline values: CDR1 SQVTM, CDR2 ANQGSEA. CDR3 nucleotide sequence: TGCAGCGCCGGGTGGGTGAACACTGAAGCTTTCTTT. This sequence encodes CSAGWVNTEAFF.

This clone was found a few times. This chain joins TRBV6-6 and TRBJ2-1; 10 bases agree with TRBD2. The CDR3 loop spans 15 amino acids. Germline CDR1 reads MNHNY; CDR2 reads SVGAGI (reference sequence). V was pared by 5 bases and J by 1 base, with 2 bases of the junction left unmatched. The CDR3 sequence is CASSPSGSSYNEQFF. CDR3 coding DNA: TGTGCCAGCAGTCCTAGCGGGAGTTCCTACAATGAGCAGTTCTTC.

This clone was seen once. CDR3 sequence reads: CASSLLSGDTQYF. In DNA, the CDR3 is TGTGCCAGCAGCTTGCTTTCGGGAGATACGCAGTATTTT. The chain has TRBV5-4 and TRBJ2-3; D ambiguous. V lost 1 base and J 5 bases, leaving 8 bases between the germline ends. This CDR3 comprises 13 residues. Germline assignment: CDR1 SGHNT and CDR2 YYREEE (reference sequence).

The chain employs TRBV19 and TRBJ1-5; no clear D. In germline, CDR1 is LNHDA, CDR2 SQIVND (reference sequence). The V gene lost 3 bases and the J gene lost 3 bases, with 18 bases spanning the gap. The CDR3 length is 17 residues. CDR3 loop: CASSILPGRFNNQPQHF. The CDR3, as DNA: TGTGCCAGTAGTATCTTGCCTGGGAGGTTTAACAATCAGCCCCAGCATTTT. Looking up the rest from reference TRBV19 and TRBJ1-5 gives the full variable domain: DGGITQSPKYLFRKEGQNVTLSCEQNLNHDAMYWYRQDPGQGLRLIYYSQIVNDFQKGDIAEGYSVSREKKESFPLTVTSAQKNPTAFYLCASSILPGRFNNQPQHFGDGTRLSIL.

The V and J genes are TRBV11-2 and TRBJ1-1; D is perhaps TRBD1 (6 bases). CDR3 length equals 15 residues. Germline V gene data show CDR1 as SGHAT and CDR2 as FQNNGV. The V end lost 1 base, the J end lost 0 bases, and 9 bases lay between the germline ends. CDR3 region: CASSLAGTLNTEAFF. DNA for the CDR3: TGTGCCAGCAGCTTAGCAGGGACATTGAACACTGAAGCTTTCTTT.

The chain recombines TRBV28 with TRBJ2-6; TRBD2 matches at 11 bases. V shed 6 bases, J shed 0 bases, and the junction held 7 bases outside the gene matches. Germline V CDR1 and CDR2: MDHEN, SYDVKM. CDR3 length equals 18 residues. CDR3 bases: TGTGCCAGCAGCCCCCTCGGACTAGCGGGCTCTGGGGCCAACGTCCTGACTTTC. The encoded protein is CASSPLGLAGSGANVLTF.

CDR3 amino acids: CASSPGTPNYGYTF. CDR3 nucleotide sequence: TGTGCCAGCAGCCCCGGGACACCGAACTATGGCTACACCTTC. The chain couples TRBV7-9 to TRBJ1-2; D is possibly TRBD1 (6 bases). Trimming took 5 bases from V and 2 from J, leaving 12 bases between them. Germline V gene data show CDR1 as SEHNR and CDR2 as FQNEAQ (reference sequence). The CDR3 has 14 residues.